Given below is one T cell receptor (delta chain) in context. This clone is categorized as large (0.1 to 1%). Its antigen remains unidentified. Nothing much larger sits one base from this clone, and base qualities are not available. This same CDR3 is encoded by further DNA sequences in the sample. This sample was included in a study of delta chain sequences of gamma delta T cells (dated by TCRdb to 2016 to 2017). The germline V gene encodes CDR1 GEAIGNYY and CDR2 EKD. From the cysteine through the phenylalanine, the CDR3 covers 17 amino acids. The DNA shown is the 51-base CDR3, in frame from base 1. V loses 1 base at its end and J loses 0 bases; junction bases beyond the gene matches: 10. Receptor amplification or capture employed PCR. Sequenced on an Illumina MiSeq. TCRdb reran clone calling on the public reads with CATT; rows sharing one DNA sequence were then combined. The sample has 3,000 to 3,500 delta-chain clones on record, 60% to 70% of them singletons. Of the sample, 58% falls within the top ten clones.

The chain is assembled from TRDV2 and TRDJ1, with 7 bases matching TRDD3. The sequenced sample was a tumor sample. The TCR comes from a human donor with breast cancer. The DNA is TGTGCCTGTGACACGGTGGGGGACCTTGGTTACACCGATAAACTCATCTTT. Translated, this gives CACDTVGDLGYTDKLIF.